These 19 T cell receptor beta chains were all obtained from the same sample, sequenced in a study of blood T cell repertoires in COVID-19. The repertoire was sequenced with immunoSEQ multiplex PCR; TCRdb's copy has only in-frame clones and lacks some. Among tens of thousands of clones listed, less than 85% were seen once. Sequenced material: peripheral blood. These receptors were obtained from an older man with active or convalescent COVID-19.

In this sample, this clone turned up a few times. The rearrangement uses TRBV6-1 and TRBJ2-7; 9 bases fit TRBD1. Germline V lookup: CDR1 MNHNS, CDR2 SASEGT. The CDR3 consists of 15 residues. V lost 1 base and J lost 2; bases outside the gene matches: 3. The CDR3: CASSEGTGVPYEQYF. The DNA for the CDR3 is TGTGCCAGCAGTGAAGGGACAGGGGTACCCTACGAGCAGTACTTC.

This chain uses TRBV19 with TRBJ1-3, with D possibly being TRBD1 (5 bases). CDR1 and CDR2 from the germline V gene are LNHDA and SQIVND (reference sequence). The V and J ends lost 3 bases and 2 bases respectively, with 8 bases between them. This CDR3 region has 14 residues. DNA for the CDR3: TGTGCCAGTAGTATGCTGGGGCCTGGAAACACCATATATTTT. Translation gives CASSMLGPGNTIYF.

V usage is TRBV19 and J usage is TRBJ2-7; 8 nucleotides agree with TRBD1. The ends lost 6 bases at V and 5 bases at J; junction bases unmatched: 6. This CDR3 spans 13 amino acids. Per germline, CDR1 LNHDA and CDR2 SQIVND (reference sequence). The CDR3, as DNA: TGTGCCAGTAGCGGACAGGGAGGCCACGAGCAGTACTTC. It specifies CASSGQGGHEQYF.

Of note for this clone: This may come from a read error, since a much larger clone is one base off. This chain links TRBV5-4 with TRBJ2-3; D remains unclear. Germline V gene data show CDR1 as SGHNT and CDR2 as YYREEE (reference sequence). The CDR3 totals 11 residues. V was shortened by 2 bases and J by 5 bases, with 3 bases between the two germline ends. This chain's CDR3 is CASSFRDTQYF. In DNA, the CDR3 is TGTGCCAGCAGCTTCCGAGATACGCAGTATTTT.

In this sample, this clone turned up once. CDR3 DNA sequence: TGTGCCAGCTCACCACCCCAGTCCTTATACAATGAGCAGTTCTTC. It codes for CASSPPQSLYNEQFF. The rearrangement joins TRBV18 to TRBJ2-1, with unresolved D. Germline values: CDR1 KGHSH, CDR2 LQKENI. Trimming cost V 0 bases and J 4 bases, with 10 bases left between them. There are 15 residues in the CDR3.

J is TRBJ2-5 and V is TRBV7-9, with D possibly matching TRBD1 (6 bases). Germline lookup yields CDR1 SEHNR and CDR2 FQNEAQ (reference sequence). Trimming removed 0 bases from V and 2 bases from J, with 13 bases in between. The CDR3 totals 16 residues. Written as DNA, the CDR3 is TGTGCCAGCAGCTTAGCGCACGGGCAGGGGCAAGAGACCCAGTACTTC. It yields the protein CASSLAHGQGQETQYF.

This chain connects TRBV2 to TRBJ1-5; D is unclear. CDR3 length: 13 amino acids. Germline values: CDR1 SNHLY, CDR2 FYNNEI. The V gene lost 7 bases and the J gene lost 4 bases, with 11 bases spanning the gap. In DNA, the CDR3 is TGTGCCAGCAATGACGGGAGGAATCAGCCCCAGCATTTT. Amino acid sequence: CASNDGRNQPQHF.

The chain couples TRBV30 to TRBJ1-5, with 8 nucleotides matching TRBD1. The CDR3 length is 14 residues. Germline V lookup: CDR1 GTSNPN, CDR2 SVGIG (reference sequence). J gave up 6 bases and V 2 bases, and 6 bases lay outside the gene matches. The CDR3 here is CAWSYRQGSQPQHF. Written as DNA, the CDR3 is TGTGCCTGGAGTTATCGACAGGGGTCTCAGCCCCAGCATTTT.

The V gene is TRBV6-5, the J gene TRBJ2-3; D perhaps matches TRBD2 (5 bases). V gave up 7 bases and J gave up 0 bases, with 11 bases separating them. The CDR3 loop spans 14 amino acids. The germline V gene encodes CDR1 MNHEY and CDR2 SVGAGI. Written as DNA, the CDR3 is TGTGCCAGCAAGGCGGGCTTGAGCACAGATACGCAGTATTTT. This gives the protein CASKAGLSTDTQYF.

The V and J genes are TRBV5-1 and TRBJ2-3, with 15 nucleotides matching TRBD2. The CDR3 has 17 amino acids. The ends lost 4 bases at V and 2 bases at J; junction bases unmatched: 5. CDR1 SGHRS and CDR2 YFSETQ come from the germline V gene. The CDR3 DNA is TGCGCCAGCAGCGCGGGACTAGCGGGGGGTTCCACAGATACGCAGTATTTT. Protein product: CASSAGLAGGSTDTQYF.

The chain links TRBV2 to TRBJ1-2; no reliable D call. Germline CDR1 SNHLY, CDR2 FYNNEI. Trimming stripped 4 bases from V and 2 bases from J, with 8 bases between. There are 13 residues in the CDR3. CDR3 loop: CASSVRQNYGYTF. The DNA of the CDR3 is TGTGCCAGCAGTGTCAGGCAGAACTATGGCTACACCTTC.

This clone was recorded a few times. The gene calls are TRBV4-1 and TRBJ1-2; 7 nucleotides agree with TRBD1. J gave up 8 bases and V 0 bases, and 9 bases lay outside the gene matches. Germline V lookup: CDR1 MGHRA, CDR2 YSYEKL. The CDR3 loop spans 15 amino acids. DNA of the CDR3: TGCGCCAGCAGCCAAGAAATCAGGGGGGTAGGCGGCTACACCTTC. This encodes CASSQEIRGVGGYTF.

This chain joins TRBV3-1 (or the pseudogene TRBV3-2) and TRBJ2-3; D possibly corresponds to TRBD1 (5 bases). CDR3 length: 14 amino acids. V dropped 1 base and J dropped 2 bases, with 7 bases sitting between them. Germline V gene data show CDR1 as LGHDT and CDR2 as YNNKEL (reference sequence). In nucleotides, the CDR3 is TGTGCCAGCAGCCAAGGGGGCAACACAGATACGCAGTATTTT. Its protein product is CASSQGGNTDTQYF.

The chain uses TRBV13 and TRBJ2-2; maybe TRBD2 (6 bases). The V end was cut by 1 base, the J end by 6 bases, with 9 bases between. The CDR3 has 14 residues. Germline loops: CDR1 PRHDT, CDR2 FYEKMQ (reference sequence). The CDR3 nucleotides are TGTGCCAGCAGCTTAGTACTAGCCCCCGGGGAGCTGTTTTTT. Translating gives CASSLVLAPGELFF. The entire variable domain, with the rest obtained from reference TRBV13 and TRBJ2-2, is as follows: AAGVIQSPRHLIKEKRETATLKCYPIPRHDTVYWYQQGPGQDPQFLISFYEKMQSDKGSIPDRFSAQQFSDYHSELNMSSLELGDSALYFCASSLVLAPGELFFGEGSRLTVL.

This clone was found a few times. The rearrangement joins TRBV10-3 to TRBJ2-7; 10 bases agree with TRBD1. The germline CDR1 and CDR2 sequences are ENHRY and SYGVKD. Germline trimming cut 11 bases from V and 3 bases from J; bases unmatched to any gene: 16. This CDR3 comprises 16 residues. CDR3 residues: CAASGGPGQGNYEQYF. DNA for the CDR3: TGTGCCGCGTCCGGGGGTCCGGGACAGGGGAACTACGAGCAGTACTTC.

V gene TRBV5-1 combines with J gene TRBJ2-4, with 8 nucleotides matching TRBD2. This CDR3 is 17 amino acids long. V gave up 5 bases and J gave up 0 bases; unmatched junction bases: 10. Germline loops: CDR1 SGHRS, CDR2 YFSETQ. CDR3 residues: CASSERGGTLAKNIQYF. DNA for the CDR3: TGCGCCAGCAGTGAACGGGGGGGAACCTTAGCCAAAAACATTCAGTACTTC.

This rearrangement joins TRBV30 to TRBJ2-5; maybe TRBD2 (6 bases). The V end was cut by 0 bases, the J end by 3 bases, with 8 bases between. CDR3 length equals 13 residues. Germline V gives CDR1 GTSNPN, CDR2 SVGIG (reference sequence). CDR3 coding DNA: TGTGCCTGGAGTGTTGGCGGGGAAGAGACCCAGTACTTC. Its translation: CAWSVGGEETQYF.

V gene TRBV4-1 combines with J gene TRBJ1-2; D uncertain. The CDR3 covers 17 residues. Germline lookup yields CDR1 MGHRA and CDR2 YSYEKL. Trimming stripped 1 base from V and 3 bases from J, with 18 bases between. CDR3 protein: CASSQGLRGRGDYGYTF. CDR3 nucleotides: TGCGCCAGCAGCCAAGGGTTACGAGGACGGGGAGACTATGGCTACACCTTC.

The table lists this clone with a few counts. Here the CDR3 DNA reads TGTGCCAGCAGCCAATTCGACAGGGGGCTGGGGGAGACCCAGTACTTC. Protein: CASSQFDRGLGETQYF. The V call is TRBV14, the J call TRBJ2-5, with 10 bases lining up with TRBD1. Trimming took 2 bases from V and 5 from J; bases not matched to a gene: 8. From germline, CDR1 is SGHDN and CDR2 FVKESK. The length of the CDR3 is 16 residues.